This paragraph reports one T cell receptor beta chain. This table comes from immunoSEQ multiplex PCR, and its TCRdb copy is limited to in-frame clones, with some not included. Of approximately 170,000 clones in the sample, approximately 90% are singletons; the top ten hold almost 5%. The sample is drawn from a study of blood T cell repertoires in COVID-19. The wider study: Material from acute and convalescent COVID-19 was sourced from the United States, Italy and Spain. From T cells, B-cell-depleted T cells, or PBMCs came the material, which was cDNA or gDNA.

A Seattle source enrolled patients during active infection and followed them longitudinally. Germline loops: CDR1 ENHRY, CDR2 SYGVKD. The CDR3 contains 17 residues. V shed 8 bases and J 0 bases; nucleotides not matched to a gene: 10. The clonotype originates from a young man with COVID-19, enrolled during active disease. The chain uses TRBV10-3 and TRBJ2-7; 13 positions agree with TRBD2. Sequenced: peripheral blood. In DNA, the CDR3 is TGTGCCATCGCCCCGGGGAGACTAGCGGGGGGCTCCTACGAGCAGTACTTC. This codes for CAIAPGRLAGGSYEQYF.